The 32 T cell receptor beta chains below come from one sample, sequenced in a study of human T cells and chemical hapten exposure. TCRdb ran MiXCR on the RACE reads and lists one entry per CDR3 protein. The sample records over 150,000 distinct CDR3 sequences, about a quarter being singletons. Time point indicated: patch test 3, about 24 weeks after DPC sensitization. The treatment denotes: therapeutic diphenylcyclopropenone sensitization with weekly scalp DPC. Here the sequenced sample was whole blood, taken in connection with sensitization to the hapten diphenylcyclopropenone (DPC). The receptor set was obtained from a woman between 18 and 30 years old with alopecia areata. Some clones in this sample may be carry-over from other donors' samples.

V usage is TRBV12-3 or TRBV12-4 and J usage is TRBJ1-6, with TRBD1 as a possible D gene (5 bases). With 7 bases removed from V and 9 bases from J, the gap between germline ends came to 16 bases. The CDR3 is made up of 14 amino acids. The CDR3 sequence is CASTLGGGSSPLHF. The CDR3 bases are TGTGCCAGCACCCTGGGGGGGGGGAGTTCACCCCTCCACTTT.

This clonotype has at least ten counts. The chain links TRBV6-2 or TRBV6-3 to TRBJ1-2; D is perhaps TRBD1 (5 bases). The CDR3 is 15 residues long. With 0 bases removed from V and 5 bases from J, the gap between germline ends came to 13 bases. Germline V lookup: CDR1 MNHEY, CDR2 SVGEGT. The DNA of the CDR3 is TGTGCCAGCAGTTACTCGCAGGACATCCATTATGGCTACACCTTC. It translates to CASSYSQDIHYGYTF.

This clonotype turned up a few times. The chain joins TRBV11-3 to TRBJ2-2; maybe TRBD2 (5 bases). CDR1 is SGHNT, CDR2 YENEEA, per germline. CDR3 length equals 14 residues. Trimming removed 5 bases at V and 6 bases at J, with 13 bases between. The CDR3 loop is CASSSHLAPGELFF. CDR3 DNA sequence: TGTGCCAGCAGCAGCCACCTAGCTCCCGGGGAGCTGTTTTTT.

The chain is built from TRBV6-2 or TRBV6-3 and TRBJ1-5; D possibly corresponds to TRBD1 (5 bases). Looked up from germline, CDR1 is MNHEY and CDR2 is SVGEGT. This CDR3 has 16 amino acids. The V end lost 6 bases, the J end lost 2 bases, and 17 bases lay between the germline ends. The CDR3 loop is CASRPFSGVGNQPQHF. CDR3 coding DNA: TGTGCCAGCAGACCCTTCTCGGGGGTGGGCAATCAGCCCCAGCATTTT.

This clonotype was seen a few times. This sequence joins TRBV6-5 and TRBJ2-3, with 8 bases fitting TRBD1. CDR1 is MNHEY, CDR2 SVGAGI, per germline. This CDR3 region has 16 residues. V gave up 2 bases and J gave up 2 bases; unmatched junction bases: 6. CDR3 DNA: TGTGCCAGCAGTTACCGGACAGGGACAGCCACAGATACGCAGTATTTT. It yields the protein CASSYRTGTATDTQYF.

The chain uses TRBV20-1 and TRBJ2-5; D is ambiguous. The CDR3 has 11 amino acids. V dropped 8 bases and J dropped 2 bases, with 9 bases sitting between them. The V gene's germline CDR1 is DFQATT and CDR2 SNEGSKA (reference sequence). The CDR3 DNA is TGCAGTCGTATACAACAAGAGACCCAGTACTTC. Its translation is CSRIQQETQYF.

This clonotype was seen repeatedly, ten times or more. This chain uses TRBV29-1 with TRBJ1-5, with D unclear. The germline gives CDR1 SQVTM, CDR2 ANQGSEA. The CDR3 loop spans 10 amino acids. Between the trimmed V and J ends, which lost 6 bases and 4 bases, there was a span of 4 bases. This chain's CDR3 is CSVPNQPQHF. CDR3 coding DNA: TGCAGCGTCCCGAATCAGCCCCAGCATTTT.

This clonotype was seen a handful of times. Here the CDR3 reads CASSKKTNQPQHF. In nucleotides, the CDR3 is TGTGCCAGCAGCAAGAAGACTAATCAGCCCCAGCATTTT. The V and J genes are TRBV6-2 or TRBV6-3 and TRBJ1-5; D unclear. The CDR3 sequence is 13 residues long. Trimming shortened V by 6 bases and J by 4 bases, and 10 bases separated the two germline ends. The germline gives CDR1 MNHEY, CDR2 SVGEGT.

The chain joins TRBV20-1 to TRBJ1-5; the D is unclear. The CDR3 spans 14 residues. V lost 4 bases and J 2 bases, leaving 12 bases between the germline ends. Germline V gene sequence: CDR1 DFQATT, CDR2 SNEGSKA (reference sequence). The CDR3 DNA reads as TGCAGTGCTAACGACGGGGTTGGCAATCAGCCCCAGCATTTT. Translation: CSANDGVGNQPQHF.

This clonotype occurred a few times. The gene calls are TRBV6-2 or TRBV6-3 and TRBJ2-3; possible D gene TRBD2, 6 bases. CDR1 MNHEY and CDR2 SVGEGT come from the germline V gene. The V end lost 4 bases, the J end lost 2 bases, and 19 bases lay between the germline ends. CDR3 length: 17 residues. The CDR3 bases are TGTGCCAGCAGTTCCTCTTTATTGTCGGGAGACACAGATACGCAGTATTTT. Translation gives CASSSSLLSGDTDTQYF.

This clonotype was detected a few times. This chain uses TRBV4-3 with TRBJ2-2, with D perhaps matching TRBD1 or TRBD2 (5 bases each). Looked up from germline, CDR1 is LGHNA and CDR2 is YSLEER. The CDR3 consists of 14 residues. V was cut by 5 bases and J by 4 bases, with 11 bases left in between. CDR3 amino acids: CASSEGRVTGELFF. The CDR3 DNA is TGCGCCAGCAGCGAGGGCAGGGTCACCGGGGAGCTGTTTTTT.

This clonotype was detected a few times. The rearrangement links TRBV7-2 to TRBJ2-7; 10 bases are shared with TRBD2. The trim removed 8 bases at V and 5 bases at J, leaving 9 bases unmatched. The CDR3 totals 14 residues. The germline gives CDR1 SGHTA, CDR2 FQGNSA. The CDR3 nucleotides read TGTGCCAGCTCCAGAGCGGGGGGGCCCGACGAGCAGTACTTC. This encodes CASSRAGGPDEQYF.

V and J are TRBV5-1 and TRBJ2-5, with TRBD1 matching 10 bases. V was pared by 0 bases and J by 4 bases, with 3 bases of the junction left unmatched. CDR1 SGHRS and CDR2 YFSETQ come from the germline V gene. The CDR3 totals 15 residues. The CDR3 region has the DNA TGCGCCAGCAGCTTGGGGGACAGGGGAAGAGAGACCCAGTACTTC. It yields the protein CASSLGDRGRETQYF.

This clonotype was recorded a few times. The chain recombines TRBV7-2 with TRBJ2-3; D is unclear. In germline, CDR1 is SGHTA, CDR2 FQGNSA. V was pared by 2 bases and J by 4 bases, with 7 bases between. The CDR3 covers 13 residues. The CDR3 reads CASSLSAADTQYF. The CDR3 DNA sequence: TGTGCCAGCAGCTTAAGTGCGGCAGATACGCAGTATTTT.

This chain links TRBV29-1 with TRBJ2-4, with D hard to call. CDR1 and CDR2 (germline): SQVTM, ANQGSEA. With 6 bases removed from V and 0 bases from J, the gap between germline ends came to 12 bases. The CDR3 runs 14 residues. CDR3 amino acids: CSVYPRLAKNIQYF. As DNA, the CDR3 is TGCAGCGTCTACCCCCGGCTAGCCAAAAACATTCAGTACTTC.

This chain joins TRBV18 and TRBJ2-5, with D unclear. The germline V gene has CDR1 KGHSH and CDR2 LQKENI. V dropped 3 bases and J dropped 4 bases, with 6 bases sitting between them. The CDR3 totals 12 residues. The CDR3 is CASSPTRETQYF. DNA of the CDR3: TGTGCCAGCTCACCCACGCGAGAGACCCAGTACTTC. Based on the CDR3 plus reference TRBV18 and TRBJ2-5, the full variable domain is NAGVMQNPRHLVRRRGQEARLRCSPMKGHSHVYWYRQLPEEGLKFMVYLQKENIIDESGMPKERFSAEFPKEGPSILRIQQVVRGDSAAYFCASSPTRETQYFGPGTRLLVL.

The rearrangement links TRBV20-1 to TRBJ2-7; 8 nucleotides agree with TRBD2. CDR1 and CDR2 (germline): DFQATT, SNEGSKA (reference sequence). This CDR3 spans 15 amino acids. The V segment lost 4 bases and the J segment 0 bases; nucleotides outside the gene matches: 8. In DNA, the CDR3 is TGCAGTGCTACCGACTCGACTAGCGTCTCCTACGAGCAGTACTTC. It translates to CSATDSTSVSYEQYF.

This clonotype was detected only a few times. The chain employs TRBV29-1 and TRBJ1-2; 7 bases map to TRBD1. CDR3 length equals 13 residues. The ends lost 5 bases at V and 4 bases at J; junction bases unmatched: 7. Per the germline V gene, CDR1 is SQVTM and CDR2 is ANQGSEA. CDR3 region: CSVLIGDSYGYTF. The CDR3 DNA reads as TGCAGCGTTCTGATCGGGGACAGCTATGGCTACACCTTC.

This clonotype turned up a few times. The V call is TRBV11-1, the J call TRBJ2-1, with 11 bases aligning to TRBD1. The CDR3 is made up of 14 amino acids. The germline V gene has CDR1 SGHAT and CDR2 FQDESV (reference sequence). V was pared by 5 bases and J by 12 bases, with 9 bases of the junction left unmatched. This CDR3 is CASSHRDRGSLQFF. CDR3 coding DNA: TGTGCCAGCAGCCACCGGGACAGGGGGTCATTGCAGTTCTTC.

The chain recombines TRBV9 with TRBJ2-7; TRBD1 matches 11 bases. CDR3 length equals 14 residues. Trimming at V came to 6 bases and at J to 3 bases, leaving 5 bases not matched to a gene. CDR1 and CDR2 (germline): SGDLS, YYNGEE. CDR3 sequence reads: CASTPGTGGYEQYF. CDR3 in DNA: TGTGCCAGCACGCCGGGGACAGGGGGCTACGAGCAGTACTTC. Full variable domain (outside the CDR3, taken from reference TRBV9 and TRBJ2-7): DSGVTQTPKHLITATGQRVTLRCSPRSGDLSVYWYQQSLDQGLQFLIQYYNGEERAKGNILERFSAQQFPDLHSELNLSSLELGDSALYFCASTPGTGGYEQYFGPGTRLTVT.

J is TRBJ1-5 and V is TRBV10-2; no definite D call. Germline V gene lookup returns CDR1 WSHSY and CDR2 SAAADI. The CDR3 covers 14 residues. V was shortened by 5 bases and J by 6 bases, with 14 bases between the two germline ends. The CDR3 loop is CASSKTKGGQPQHF. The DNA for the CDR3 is TGCGCCAGCAGTAAAACGAAAGGCGGTCAGCCCCAGCATTTT.

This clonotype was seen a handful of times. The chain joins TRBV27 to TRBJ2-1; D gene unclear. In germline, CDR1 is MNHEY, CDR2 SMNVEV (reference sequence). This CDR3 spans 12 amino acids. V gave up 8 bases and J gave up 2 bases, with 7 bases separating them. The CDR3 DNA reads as TGTGCCAGCTCGGAAGCCTACAATGAGCAGTTCTTC. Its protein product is CASSEAYNEQFF.

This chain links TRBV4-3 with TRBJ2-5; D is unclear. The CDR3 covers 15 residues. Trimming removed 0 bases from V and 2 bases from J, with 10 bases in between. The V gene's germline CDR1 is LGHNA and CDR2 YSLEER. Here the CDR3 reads CASSQEGRPQETQYF. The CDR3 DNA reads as TGCGCCAGCAGCCAAGAAGGCCGCCCACAAGAGACCCAGTACTTC.

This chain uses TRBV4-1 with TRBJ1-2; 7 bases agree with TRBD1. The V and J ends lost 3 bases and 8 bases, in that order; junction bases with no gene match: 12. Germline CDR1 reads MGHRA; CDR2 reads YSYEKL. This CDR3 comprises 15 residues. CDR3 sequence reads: CASSQATGFDRGYTF. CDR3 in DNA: TGCGCCAGCAGCCAGGCGACAGGGTTTGATAGAGGCTACACCTTC.

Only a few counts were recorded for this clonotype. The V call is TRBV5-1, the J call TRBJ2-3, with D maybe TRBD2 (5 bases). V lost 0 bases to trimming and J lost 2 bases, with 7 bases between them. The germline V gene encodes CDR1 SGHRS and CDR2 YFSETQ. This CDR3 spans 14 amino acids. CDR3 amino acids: CASSLGGYTDTQYF. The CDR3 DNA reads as TGCGCCAGCAGCTTGGGAGGGTACACAGATACGCAGTATTTT.

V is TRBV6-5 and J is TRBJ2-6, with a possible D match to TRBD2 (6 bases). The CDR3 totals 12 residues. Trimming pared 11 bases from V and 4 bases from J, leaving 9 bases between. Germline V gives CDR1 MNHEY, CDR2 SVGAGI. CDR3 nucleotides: TGTGCCGGAGGGCCCGGGGCCAACGTCCTGACTTTC. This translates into CAGGPGANVLTF.

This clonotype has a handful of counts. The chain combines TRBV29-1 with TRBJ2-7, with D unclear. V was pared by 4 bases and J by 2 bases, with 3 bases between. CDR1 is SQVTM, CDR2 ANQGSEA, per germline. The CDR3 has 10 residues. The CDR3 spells CSVGTYEQYF. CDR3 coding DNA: TGCAGCGTTGGGACCTACGAGCAGTACTTC.

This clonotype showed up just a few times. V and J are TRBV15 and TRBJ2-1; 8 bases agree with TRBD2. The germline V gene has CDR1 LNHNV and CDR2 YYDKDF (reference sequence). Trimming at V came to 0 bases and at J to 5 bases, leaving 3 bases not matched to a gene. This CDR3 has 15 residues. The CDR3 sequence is CATSRERLANNEQFF. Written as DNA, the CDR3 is TGTGCCACCAGCAGAGAACGACTAGCGAACAATGAGCAGTTCTTC. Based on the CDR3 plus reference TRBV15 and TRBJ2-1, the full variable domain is DAMVIQNPRYQVTQFGKPVTLSCSQTLNHNVMYWYQQKSSQAPKLLFHYYDKDFNNEADTPDNFQSRRPNTSFCFLDIRSPGLGDTAMYLCATSRERLANNEQFFGPGTRLTVL.

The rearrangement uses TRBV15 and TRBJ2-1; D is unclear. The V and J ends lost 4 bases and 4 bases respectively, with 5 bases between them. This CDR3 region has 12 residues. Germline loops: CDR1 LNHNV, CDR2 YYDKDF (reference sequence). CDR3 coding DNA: TGTGCCACCAGCACCTATTACAATGAGCAGTTCTTC. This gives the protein CATSTYYNEQFF.

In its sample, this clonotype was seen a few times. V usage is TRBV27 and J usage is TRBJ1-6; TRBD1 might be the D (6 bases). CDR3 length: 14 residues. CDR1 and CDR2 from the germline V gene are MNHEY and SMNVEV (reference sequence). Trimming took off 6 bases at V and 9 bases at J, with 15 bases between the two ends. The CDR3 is CASRLQGGGSPLHF. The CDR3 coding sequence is TGTGCCAGCAGATTACAGGGAGGAGGTTCACCCCTCCACTTT.

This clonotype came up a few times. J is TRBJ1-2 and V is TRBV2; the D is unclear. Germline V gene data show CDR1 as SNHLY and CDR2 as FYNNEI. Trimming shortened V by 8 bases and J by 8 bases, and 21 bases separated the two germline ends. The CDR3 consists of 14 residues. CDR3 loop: CASGGSYLDGGYTF. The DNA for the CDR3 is TGTGCCAGCGGCGGGAGTTACCTGGATGGCGGCTACACCTTC.

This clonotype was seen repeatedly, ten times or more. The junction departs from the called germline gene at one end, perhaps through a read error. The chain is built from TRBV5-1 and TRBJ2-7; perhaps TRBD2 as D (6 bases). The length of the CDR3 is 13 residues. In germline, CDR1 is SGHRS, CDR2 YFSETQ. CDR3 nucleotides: TGTGCCAGCAGCTTAAGCGGGCCCTACGAGCAGTACTTC. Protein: CASSLSGPYEQYF.